These T cell receptor beta chains were read from a single sample in a study of vaccination effects on CD4 cells after COVID-19. These receptors have no identified antigens. Clones were sequenced by immunoSEQ multiplex PCR, and TCRdb holds only the in-frame ones, with some missing. The sample has about 48,000 clones; 75% to 80% are singletons. The sequences come from CD4+ T cells from PBMCs cultured with HCoV-OC43 spike peptides, collected before COVID-19 vaccination. These receptors all come from a human donor who received a COVID-19 vaccine. The CDR3 runs from the conserved cysteine through the conserved F or W. D genes are given only for firm matches. For some rows the clone size is stated as once, few or many, or as a class when expanded; others skip it.

v_call	j_call	d_call	clone_size	cdr3_nt	cdr3_aa
TRBV20-1	TRBJ1-1	.	.	TGCAGTGCTAGTTTGTCGGACACTGAAGCTTTCTTT	CSASLSDTEAFF
TRBV27	TRBJ1-2	.	few	TGTGCCAGCAGTTTATCTTCGGGGTATGGCTACACCTTC	CASSLSSGYGYTF
TRBV5-1	TRBJ2-5	.	.	TGCGCCAGCAGCCTGACGGGGTCCGGGGAGACCCAGTACTTC	CASSLTGSGETQYF
TRBV6-2/TRBV6-3	TRBJ2-3	TRBD2	.	TGTGCCAGCAGTTCGGCTTCGGGACTAGCTAAGCACACAGATACGCAGTATTTT	CASSSASGLAKHTDTQYF
TRBV24-1	TRBJ1-3	.	.	TGTGCCACCAGTGATTCCTCAGGGGCTGGAAACACCATATATTTT	CATSDSSGAGNTIYF
TRBV29-1	TRBJ1-2	.	.	TGCAGCGTTGTCGCGTTAGGGAAGTATGGCTACACCTTC	CSVVALGKYGYTF
TRBV9	TRBJ2-2	TRBD1	.	TGTGCCAGCAGCGTCGGACAGGAGCCCACCGGGGAGCTGTTTTTT	CASSVGQEPTGELFF
TRBV12-3/TRBV12-4	TRBJ1-3	.	once	TGTGCCAGCAGTCCGGTTGGAAACACCATATATTTT	CASSPVGNTIYF
TRBV12-3/TRBV12-4	TRBJ1-4	.	.	TGTGCCAGCAGGGTCTGGGGGAGGGAAAAACTGTTTTTT	CASRVWGREKLFF
TRBV19	TRBJ1-1	TRBD1	.	TGTGCCAGTAGTAGACAGGGACAATTCACTGAAGCTTTCTTT	CASSRQGQFTEAFF
TRBV11-3	TRBJ2-1	TRBD1	.	TGTGCCAGCAGCTACCGGACAGGGGTGGGCAATGAGCAGTTCTTC	CASSYRTGVGNEQFF
TRBV5-6	TRBJ2-5	.	.	TGTGCCAGCAGCTCATACTACAGGGAGGGGGGGGAGACCCAGTACTTC	CASSSYYREGGETQYF
TRBV6-5	TRBJ2-7	TRBD1	.	TGTGCCAGCAGTTCCGACAGGGGATTTATCCGTTTC	CASSSDRGFIRF
TRBV6-1	TRBJ2-5	.	.	TGTGCCAGCAGTGAATTTAGGGTTTCGGAGACCCAGTACTTC	CASSEFRVSETQYF
TRBV6-6	TRBJ1-3	TRBD1	few	TGTGCCAGCCAGCCGACAGGGGTGTTAGGAAACACCATATATTTT	CASQPTGVLGNTIYF
TRBV28	TRBJ1-2	TRBD1	few	TGTGCCAGCAGTTCACTGGACAGGGGTGAAGGCTACACCTTC	CASSSLDRGEGYTF
TRBV30	TRBJ2-2	.	.	TGTGCCTGGAGGGACATGAACACCGGGGAGCTGTTTTTT	CAWRDMNTGELFF
TRBV18	TRBJ1-3	.	.	TGTGCCAGCTCACCAATTGTGAGGGGTCAACTTTCTGGAAACACCATATATTTT	CASSPIVRGQLSGNTIYF
TRBV7-2	TRBJ2-1	TRBD2	.	TGTGCCAGCAGCACCCGGACTAGCGGGGTATATGAGCAGTTCTTC	CASSTRTSGVYEQFF
TRBV5-4	TRBJ1-1	.	.	TGTGCCAGCAGCAAACAGGTGAACACTGAAGCTTTCTTT	CASSKQVNTEAFF
TRBV27	TRBJ1-6	.	few	TGTGCCAGCAGTTCGGGGACAACTAATTCACCCCTCCACTTT	CASSSGTTNSPLHF
TRBV5-1	TRBJ2-3	TRBD2	.	TGCGCCAGCAGCGACGTGCCTAGCGGGGGTGGCACAGATACGCAGTATTTT	CASSDVPSGGGTDTQYF
TRBV27	TRBJ1-2	.	.	TGTGCCAGCAGTCGGGATGGGGGAGGCTATGGCTACACCTTC	CASSRDGGGYGYTF
TRBV9	TRBJ2-3	.	.	TGTGCCAGCAGCGTAGCAGATACGCAGTATTTT	CASSVADTQYF
TRBV20-1	TRBJ1-1	TRBD1	.	TGCAGTGCTAGTAGGGGGCCACAAGCCACTGAAGCTTTCTTT	CSASRGPQATEAFF
TRBV28	TRBJ2-3	.	.	TGTGCCAGCAGACCGACCAGGGCAGATACGCAGTATTTT	CASRPTRADTQYF
TRBV20-1	TRBJ2-5	TRBD1	.	TGCAGTGCTAGTGCTGTGACAGGGTGGGAGACCCAGTACTTC	CSASAVTGWETQYF
TRBV28	TRBJ1-1	.	.	TGTGCCAGCAGGGAAGGGGGTTTTGTAACTGAAGCTTTCTTT	CASREGGFVTEAFF
TRBV15	TRBJ2-4	.	.	TGTGCCACCAGCAGAGGGGGGGATACCAAAAACATTCAGTACTTC	CATSRGGDTKNIQYF
TRBV28	TRBJ1-2	.	.	TGTGCCAGCAGTTTGGCGGGCTATGGCTACACCTTC	CASSLAGYGYTF
TRBV6-5	TRBJ1-2	.	.	TGTGCCAGCACCGAGACGAGGGGGTATGGCTACACCTTC	CASTETRGYGYTF
TRBV7-9	TRBJ2-2	.	once	TGTGCCAGCAGCTTAAGGGGACCGAACACCGGGGAGCTGTTTTTT	CASSLRGPNTGELFF
TRBV6-5	TRBJ2-6	.	once	TGTGCCAGCAGTTACTCGCGCTCTGGGGCCAACGTCCTGACTTTC	CASSYSRSGANVLTF
TRBV30	TRBJ2-4	TRBD1	.	TGTGCCTGGAGTGTCACTACAGGGGGGAAAAACATTCAGTACTTC	CAWSVTTGGKNIQYF
TRBV18	TRBJ1-1	.	.	TGTGCCAGCTCATCGTTCGAGTTGAACACTGAAGCTTTCTTT	CASSSFELNTEAFF
TRBV5-8	TRBJ2-3	TRBD2	.	TGTGCCAGCAGCTCTGGACTAGCGGGGGCCTCGGATACGCAGTATTTT	CASSSGLAGASDTQYF
TRBV5-1	TRBJ1-5	.	.	TGCGCCAGCAGCTTGGGCAGCGGCAATCAGCCCCAGCATTTT	CASSLGSGNQPQHF
TRBV9	TRBJ2-1	.	.	TGTGCCAGCAGCGTAGCTGGGAGTAGCTCCTACAATGAGCAGTTCTTC	CASSVAGSSSYNEQFF
TRBV4-1	TRBJ2-2	.	.	TGCGCCAGCAGCCAAGTAGGGGCCGGGGAGCTGTTTTTT	CASSQVGAGELFF
TRBV6-6	TRBJ1-6	.	.	TGTGCCAGCACCTACAGTAGCTCCTATAATTCACCCCTCCACTTT	CASTYSSSYNSPLHF
TRBV19	TRBJ2-1	TRBD1	once	TGTGCCAGTAGTATAGCCGGGACAGCTTACAATGAGCAGTTCTTC	CASSIAGTAYNEQFF
TRBV4-1	TRBJ2-1	.	.	TGCGCCAGCAGCCAACGAACGCCCAATTGGGGGCTCACCTACAATGAGCAGTTCTTC	CASSQRTPNWGLTYNEQFF
TRBV28	TRBJ1-2	.	.	TGTGCCAGCAGTCCGGGCCTCAACTATGGCTACACCTTC	CASSPGLNYGYTF
TRBV7-2	TRBJ2-3	TRBD2	.	TGTGCCAGCAGCTTAGCGGGACTAGCGGGGGGCCTTGATACGCAGTATTTT	CASSLAGLAGGLDTQYF
TRBV6-5	TRBJ2-1	.	.	TGTGCCAGCAGTTCGGGACCGAACTACAATGAGCAGTTCTTC	CASSSGPNYNEQFF
TRBV5-4	TRBJ2-5	.	.	TGTGCCAGCAGCTCGGCGCTAGGGGAGGTAGAGACCCAGTACTTC	CASSSALGEVETQYF
TRBV18	TRBJ1-6	.	once	TGTGCCAGCTCAGCAGCGGGTAACGATTCACCCCTCCACTTT	CASSAAGNDSPLHF
TRBV11-2	TRBJ1-2	.	few	TGTGCCAGCAGCCTACTCCCCGGGAGCTATAACTATGGCTACACCTTC	CASSLLPGSYNYGYTF
TRBV5-5	TRBJ1-1	.	.	TGTGCCAGCAGCCGACAGGAGAACACTGAAGCTTTCTTT	CASSRQENTEAFF
TRBV6-2/TRBV6-3	TRBJ2-3	TRBD2	.	TGTGCCAGCAGCCGCCCTTCTAGCGGGGGGCCCGATACGCAGTATTTT	CASSRPSSGGPDTQYF
TRBV24-1	TRBJ1-5	.	.	TGTGCCACCAGCGCCGGACATTATCAGCCCCAGCATTTT	CATSAGHYQPQHF
TRBV4-3	TRBJ2-2	.	few	TGCGCCAGCAGCCCGTGGGGGGCGAACACCGGGGAGCTGTTTTTT	CASSPWGANTGELFF